One sample yielded the 2 T cell receptor beta chains listed below, sequenced in a study of vaccination effects on CD4 cells after COVID-19. Using viral peptide pools, the ViraFEST assay grew out antigen-specific CD4+ T cells prior to sequencing. Subsequent to a culture period of more than 8 days, CD4+ T cells were isolated. Vaccinated recipients, who were negative for nucleocapsid antibodies, had no history of SARS-CoV-2 infection. The assay was immunoSEQ multiplex PCR, and TCRdb's table has in-frame clones only and misses some. The data hold fewer than 70,000 clones, with over 70% observed a single time. Their target antigens are unknown. The sample was CD4+ T cells from PBMCs cultured with SARS-CoV-2 spike peptides, taken before COVID-19 vaccination. The origin of the receptors is a human donor who received a COVID-19 vaccine.

J is TRBJ2-5 and V is TRBV5-1; D gene unclear. V was trimmed by 9 bases and J by 5 bases, leaving 23 bases between them. CDR1 is SGHRS and CDR2 is YFSETQ in the germline V gene. There are 15 residues in the CDR3. Here the CDR3 reads CAIQTRRLEFETQYF. CDR3 DNA: TGCGCCATCCAAACCCGGCGCCTAGAGTTCGAGACCCAGTACTTC.

V usage is TRBV7-9 and J usage is TRBJ1-2; TRBD1 is a possible D gene (5 bases). The CDR3 totals 15 residues. CDR1 and CDR2 from the germline V gene are SEHNR and FQNEAQ (reference sequence). The V and J ends lost 6 bases and 4 bases respectively, with 18 bases between them. The CDR3 DNA is TGTGCCAGCAGGCACCGGGACGACGGTCCCTATGGCTACACCTTC. Protein: CASRHRDDGPYGYTF.